Each of the 31 T cell receptor beta chains below was sequenced from the same sample in a study of OX40 agonist ivuxolimab in advanced cancers. TCRdb keeps only in-frame clones here, not all; method: immunoSEQ multiplex PCR. The sample comprises about 40,000 clones, roughly 84% of which are singletons, and about a sixth rests with the top ten. This specimen consisted of CD4+ or CD8+ T cells sorted from blood, obtained in a trial of the OX40 agonist ivuxolimab. These receptors all stem from an adult with an advanced solid tumor such as melanoma, head and neck, liver or kidney cancer.

The chain has TRBV2 and TRBJ1-5; weak D call: TRBD1 (5 bases). The CDR3 is 17 residues long. Germline-derived CDR1 and CDR2 are SNHLY and FYNNEI. Trimming shortened V by 4 bases and J by 0 bases, and 16 bases separated the two germline ends. CDR3 DNA sequence: TGTGCCAGCAGTGTCTGGCCAGAGGGGAATAGCAATCAGCCCCAGCATTTT. Translated, it gives CASSVWPEGNSNQPQHF.

The chain is built from TRBV10-1 and TRBJ1-4, with D possibly matching TRBD1 (5 bases). Germline-derived CDR1 and CDR2 are WNHNN and SYGVQD (reference sequence). V was pared by 8 bases and J by 5 bases, with 15 bases between. CDR3 length equals 14 residues. The CDR3 DNA reads as TGCGCCAGCCGCTTCCGGGACCCAAATGAAAAACTGTTTTTT. Residues: CASRFRDPNEKLFF.

The V and J genes are TRBV5-4 and TRBJ1-5; no reliable D call. Trimming took off 1 base at V and 1 base at J, with 6 bases between the two ends. From germline, CDR1 is SGHNT and CDR2 YYREEE (reference sequence). The CDR3 runs to 14 residues. The CDR3 sequence is CASSLMGSNQPQHF. The CDR3 DNA sequence: TGTGCCAGCAGCTTGATGGGGAGCAATCAGCCCCAGCATTTT.

The rearrangement links TRBV7-7 to TRBJ2-2, with D perhaps matching TRBD1 (6 bases). The CDR3 contains 16 residues. Trimming took off 2 bases at V and 4 bases at J, with 14 bases between the two ends. The germline gives CDR1 SSHAT, CDR2 FNYEAQ (reference sequence). CDR3 bases: TGTGCCAGCAGCTTATCCTCGGGACACCCCACCGGGGAGCTGTTTTTT. This translates into CASSLSSGHPTGELFF.

The J gene is TRBJ1-3, the V gene TRBV7-2; TRBD1 agrees at 7 bases. Trimming at V came to 3 bases and at J to 2 bases, leaving 1 base not matched to a gene. CDR1 and CDR2 (germline): SGHTA, FQGNSA. This CDR3 has 14 residues. The CDR3 sequence: CASSLGTAGNTIYF. The CDR3 DNA follows: TGTGCCAGCAGCTTGGGGACAGCTGGAAACACCATATATTTT.

The chain joins TRBV29-1 to TRBJ2-7, with D maybe TRBD1 (6 bases). The CDR3 is 14 amino acids. Germline V gives CDR1 SQVTM, CDR2 ANQGSEA. The ends were cut back, 6 bases at V and 3 bases at J, with 18 bases in the middle. The CDR3 DNA follows: TGCAGCGTGGGGGACACTCCCTTCCTCTACGAGCAGTACTTC. Its protein is CSVGDTPFLYEQYF.

The genes are TRBV27 and TRBJ2-6; 7 positions agree with TRBD1. Trimming cost V 5 bases and J 1 base; bases outside gene matches: 5. The CDR3 is 16 residues long. Per the germline V gene, CDR1 is MNHEY and CDR2 is SMNVEV (reference sequence). The CDR3 DNA reads TGTGCCAGCAGTCCCTCAGGGGGATCTGGGGCCAACGTCCTGACTTTC. This codes for CASSPSGGSGANVLTF. Combining the CDR3 with reference TRBV27 and TRBJ2-6 gives the whole variable domain EAQVTQNPRYLITVTGKKLTVTCSQNMNHEYMSWYRQDPGLGLRQIYYSMNVEVTDKGDVPEGYKVSRKEKRNFPLILESPSPNQTSLYFCASSPSGGSGANVLTFGAGSRLTVL.

The gene calls are TRBV4-3 and TRBJ2-3, with D possibly TRBD2 on 6 matching bases. Trimming took off 4 bases at V and 6 bases at J, with 14 bases between the two ends. Germline assignment: CDR1 LGHNA and CDR2 YSLEER. CDR3 length equals 14 residues. CDR3 sequence reads: CASSRGEGGDTQYF. CDR3 nucleotides: TGCGCCAGCAGCCGAGGAGAGGGAGGCGATACGCAGTATTTT.

The chain recombines TRBV5-6 with TRBJ1-3; D unclear. CDR1 is SGHDT and CDR2 is YYEEEE in the germline V gene. V was cut by 4 bases and J by 3 bases, with 20 bases left in between. This CDR3 is built from 17 residues. In DNA, the CDR3 is TGTGCCAGCAGCCTTGTCGGGTGGCAGGCTTTTGGAAACACCATATATTTT. Amino acids: CASSLVGWQAFGNTIYF.

This chain joins TRBV5-5 and TRBJ2-7; 10 bases map to TRBD1. Germline values: CDR1 SGHKS, CDR2 YYEKEE (reference sequence). V shed 0 bases and J 2 bases; nucleotides not matched to a gene: 2. The CDR3 runs 15 residues. CDR3 sequence reads: CASSLGTGGTYEQYF. The CDR3 nucleotides are TGTGCCAGCAGCTTGGGGACAGGGGGGACCTACGAGCAGTACTTC.

The V and J genes are TRBV29-1 and TRBJ1-2; D remains unclear. The V gene's germline CDR1 is SQVTM and CDR2 ANQGSEA. Trimming left V 7 bases short and J 3 bases short, with 15 bases between. The CDR3 is made up of 13 amino acids. The CDR3 loop is CSGGMEGYYGYTF. In DNA, the CDR3 is TGCAGCGGTGGAATGGAGGGCTACTATGGCTACACCTTC.

The chain employs TRBV11-2 and TRBJ2-7; perhaps TRBD2 as D (6 bases). Germline lookup yields CDR1 SGHAT and CDR2 FQNNGV. The CDR3 contains 14 residues. V lost 1 base and J lost 2, with 9 bases in between. CDR3 sequence (DNA): TGTGCCAGCAGCTTAGGGGGGGTTACCTACGAGCAGTACTTC. Its translation: CASSLGGVTYEQYF. The variable domain in full, with the rest retrieved from reference TRBV11-2 and TRBJ2-7, is EAGVAQSPRYKIIEKRQSVAFWCNPISGHATLYWYQQILGQGPKLLIQFQNNGVVDDSQLPKDRFSAERLKGVDSTLKIQPAKLEDSAVYLCASSLGGVTYEQYFGPGTRLTVT.

The chain carries TRBV9 and TRBJ1-1; TRBD1 might be the D (5 bases). The CDR3 sequence is 21 residues long. Per the germline V gene, CDR1 is SGDLS and CDR2 is YYNGEE. V lost 3 bases and J 0 bases, leaving 30 bases between the germline ends. The CDR3 coding sequence is TGTGCCAGCAGCGCCGAAGGCTCTCCAGGGTCCCACGTCACCATGAACACTGAAGCTTTCTTT. It is translated as CASSAEGSPGSHVTMNTEAFF.

This clone was seen once. J is TRBJ1-1 and V is TRBV19; D not resolved. V lost 0 bases and J 4 bases, leaving 9 bases between the germline ends. There are 14 residues in the CDR3. Germline CDR1 reads LNHDA; CDR2 reads SQIVND (reference sequence). The DNA for the CDR3 is TGTGCCAGTAGTATAGAAGACGGCCGCACTGAAGCTTTCTTT. The encoded protein is CASSIEDGRTEAFF.

The rearrangement links TRBV9 to TRBJ2-5, with D perhaps assigned TRBD1 or TRBD2 (5 bases each). Germline CDR1 SGDLS, CDR2 YYNGEE. With 3 bases removed from V and 1 base from J, the gap between germline ends came to 10 bases. This CDR3 region has 14 residues. CDR3 amino acids: CASSATGLQETQYF. The CDR3 DNA reads TGTGCCAGCAGCGCTACGGGGCTCCAAGAGACCCAGTACTTC.

The V call is TRBV14, the J call TRBJ2-1; no firm D call. With 2 bases removed from V and 0 bases from J, the gap between germline ends came to 8 bases. This CDR3 region has 15 residues. The germline V gene encodes CDR1 SGHDN and CDR2 FVKESK. CDR3 residues: CASSQRLSSYNEQFF. DNA of the CDR3: TGTGCCAGCAGCCAACGCCTCAGCTCCTACAATGAGCAGTTCTTC.

This chain connects TRBV7-2 to TRBJ1-1; a weak D match, TRBD1 (5 bases). The germline V gene has CDR1 SGHTA and CDR2 FQGNSA. The CDR3 sequence is 14 residues long. Trimming took off 0 bases at V and 5 bases at J, with 10 bases between the two ends. Here the CDR3 reads CASSLASGTTEAFF. CDR3 in DNA: TGTGCCAGCAGCTTAGCCTCAGGGACTACTGAAGCTTTCTTT. The full variable domain, rest sourced from reference TRBV7-2 and TRBJ1-1, is GAGVSQSPSNKVTEKGKDVELRCDPISGHTALYWYRQSLGQGLEFLIYFQGNSAPDKSGLPSDRFSAERTGGSVSTLTIQRTQQEDSAVYLCASSLASGTTEAFFGQGTRLTVV.

V gene TRBV7-3 combines with J gene TRBJ2-3, with D unclear. The germline V gene has CDR1 SGHTA and CDR2 FQGTGA. V dropped 5 bases and J dropped 0 bases, with 6 bases sitting between them. This CDR3 has 13 amino acids. The CDR3 loop is CASSLLSTDTQYF. CDR3 nucleotides: TGTGCCAGCAGCCTCCTTAGCACAGATACGCAGTATTTT.

The rearrangement links TRBV6-5 to TRBJ1-2; perhaps TRBD1 as D (5 bases). V was shortened by 0 bases and J by 2 bases, with 10 bases between the two germline ends. Germline-derived CDR1 and CDR2 are MNHEY and SVGAGI. CDR3 size: 15 residues. The CDR3 protein is CASSYSRGSNYGYTF. The CDR3 DNA reads TGTGCCAGCAGTTACTCGCGGGGGAGCAACTATGGCTACACCTTC.

This clone was picked up one time. The chain has TRBV4-3 and TRBJ1-3, with D unresolved. The CDR3 has 15 amino acids. Germline V CDR1 and CDR2: LGHNA, YSLEER. V was cut by 1 base and J by 0 bases, with 7 bases left in between. CDR3 nucleotides: TGCGCCAGCAGCCAAGCGGTCTTCTCTGGAAACACCATATATTTT. Translated: CASSQAVFSGNTIYF.

CDR3 coding DNA: TGTGCCCCGGGATCCGCCCGGATGATTAAGTGGAGCCCCTGGACTGAAGCTTTCTTT. Amino acids: CAPGSARMIKWSPWTEAFF. The genes are TRBV15 and TRBJ1-1; D remains unclear. This CDR3 comprises 19 residues. CDR1 is LNHNV, CDR2 YYDKDF, per germline (reference sequence). V lost 11 bases and J lost 5, with 36 bases in between.

The chain combines TRBV29-1 with TRBJ2-2; TRBD1 matches at 8 bases. V was clipped by 5 bases and J by 6 bases; unmatched bases: 2. This CDR3 contains 12 residues. Germline V gene sequence: CDR1 SQVTM, CDR2 ANQGSEA. The CDR3 DNA sequence: TGCAGCGTTACAGGGGGTGCCGGGGAGCTGTTTTTT. Translated, it gives CSVTGGAGELFF.

The chain employs TRBV12-2 and TRBJ2-5; the DNA was not used to check the table's D call, TRBD2. TRBV12-2 is termed a pseudogene. This CDR3 spans 17 amino acids. In DNA, the CDR3 is TGTGCAAGTCGCTTAGCCTTAGGGACCGAGGGGGGGGAGACCCAGTACTTC. This codes for CASRLALGTEGGETQYF.

V gene TRBV13 combines with J gene TRBJ2-3, with 8 bases lining up with TRBD1. From germline, CDR1 is PRHDT and CDR2 FYEKMQ (reference sequence). V lost 1 base, J lost 2 bases, and 8 bases stayed unmatched. The CDR3 extends over 17 amino acids. CDR3 bases: TGTGCCAGCAGCTTAGTAGAGACAGGGGAATCCACAGATACGCAGTATTTT. Residues: CASSLVETGESTDTQYF.

This chain links TRBV30 with TRBJ1-2; D is undetermined. From germline, CDR1 is GTSNPN and CDR2 SVGIG (reference sequence). V gave up 4 bases and J gave up 7 bases, with 13 bases separating them. This CDR3 is 12 amino acids long. In DNA, the CDR3 is TGTGCCTGGACCTACGCAGGTCCTGGCTACACCTTC. Protein product: CAWTYAGPGYTF.

The DNA of the CDR3 is TGCGCCAGCAGCCAAGATACAGGGGGGTATTATGGCTACACCTTC. Encoded protein: CASSQDTGGYYGYTF. The chain combines TRBV4-1 with TRBJ1-2, with 8 bases that match TRBD1. Looked up from germline, CDR1 is MGHRA and CDR2 is YSYEKL. The junction had 5 bases not matched to a gene; V was cut back by 0 bases and J by 5 bases. The CDR3 runs 15 residues.

The sample holds many counts of this clone. The V gene is TRBV12-5, the J gene TRBJ1-1, with TRBD1 matching over 8 bases. Germline loops: CDR1 LGHNT, CDR2 FRNRAP. The CDR3 is 16 residues long. V trimming: 3 bases; J trimming: 1 base; junction bases outside the gene matches: 7. Here the CDR3 DNA reads TGTGCTAGTGGTTTTCTGCAGGGGGCCGCGAACACTGAAGCTTTCTTT. It translates to CASGFLQGAANTEAFF.

The J gene is TRBJ2-2, the V gene TRBV6-7, with TRBD1 as a possible D gene (6 bases). TRBV6-7 belongs to the ORF category, with a function that is uncertain. CDR3 length: 17 amino acids. V lost 6 bases, J lost 7 bases, and 24 bases lay in between. This CDR3 reads CASSSSIGRTANGELFF. DNA for the CDR3: TGTGCCAGCAGCTCGTCGATCGGCAGGACAGCGAACGGGGAGCTGTTTTTT.

V gene TRBV13 combines with J gene TRBJ2-1; TRBD2 matches 12 bases. Germline trimming cut 2 bases from V and 8 bases from J; bases unmatched to any gene: 13. CDR3 size: 18 residues. Looked up from germline, CDR1 is PRHDT and CDR2 is FYEKMQ (reference sequence). DNA of the CDR3: TGTGCCAGCAGCTTAAATCAGCTAGCGGGAGGGCCAGGCCATGAGCAGTTCTTC. Protein: CASSLNQLAGGPGHEQFF.

This clone has only one observation. The V and J genes are TRBV4-3 and TRBJ2-3; D is undetermined. Trimming shortened V by 0 bases and J by 2 bases, and 9 bases separated the two germline ends. CDR3 size: 15 residues. Looked up from germline, CDR1 is LGHNA and CDR2 is YSLEER. In DNA form, the CDR3 reads TGCGCCAGCAGCCAAGATGTGTCCTTCACAGATACGCAGTATTTT. Translating gives CASSQDVSFTDTQYF.

This clone occurred a few times. This rearrangement joins TRBV7-9 to TRBJ1-2; a weak D match, TRBD1 (5 bases). The CDR3 length is 15 residues. V was clipped by 2 bases and J by 5 bases, with 15 bases between them. Germline assignment: CDR1 SEHNR and CDR2 FQNEAQ (reference sequence). The DNA for the CDR3 is TGTGCCAGCAGCTTATCCGCAGGGAGTATTTATGGCTACACCTTC. Its translation: CASSLSAGSIYGYTF.